These 24 T cell receptor beta chains share one sample of origin, sequenced in a study of shared clonotypes between healthy human individuals. Assay used: immunoSEQ multiplex PCR; TCRdb lists only in-frame clones, some missing. In the table there are around 2.1 million clones, approximately 96% of which are singletons. Sequenced material: naive CD4+ T cells sorted from blood. Regarding subset: CD45RA+ positively selected. The origin of the receptors is a man aged 18 to 29 in good health.

The rearrangement links TRBV5-1 to TRBJ1-4, with no clear D. Germline V CDR1 and CDR2: SGHRS, YFSETQ. The CDR3 has 18 residues. Trimming removed 0 bases from V and 0 bases from J, with 15 bases in between. In DNA, the CDR3 is TGCGCCAGCAGCTTGGCCTCTAGCAGATTAGCAACTAATGAAAAACTGTTTTTT. Translated: CASSLASSRLATNEKLFF. Together with reference TRBV5-1 and TRBJ1-4, the CDR3 gives the full variable domain: KAGVTQTPRYLIKTRGQQVTLSCSPISGHRSVSWYQQTPGQGLQFLFEYFSETQRNKGNFPGRFSGRQFSNSRSEMNVSTLELGDSALYLCASSLASSRLATNEKLFFGSGTQLSVL.

This sequence joins TRBV19 and TRBJ2-3; TRBD2 aligns across 9 bases. V lost 6 bases, J lost 3 bases, and 7 bases stayed unmatched. This CDR3 contains 15 residues. Germline V gene lookup returns CDR1 LNHDA and CDR2 SQIVND (reference sequence). The DNA of the CDR3 is TGTGCCAGTAGCCTTAGCGGGAGATCTACAGATACGCAGTATTTT. It is translated as CASSLSGRSTDTQYF.

The chain couples TRBV7-3 to TRBJ2-7, with 8 bases identical to TRBD1. The CDR3 length is 13 residues. Per the germline V gene, CDR1 is SGHTA and CDR2 is FQGTGA. V lost 4 bases to trimming and J lost 6 bases; unmatched junction nucleotides: 5. The CDR3 sequence is CASSSGQGGEQYF. The CDR3 nucleotides are TGTGCCAGCAGCTCAGGACAGGGAGGCGAGCAGTACTTC.

This sequence joins TRBV28 and TRBJ2-1, with TRBD2 matching over 11 bases. CDR1 and CDR2 from the germline V gene are MDHEN and SYDVKM. V shed 11 bases and J 4 bases; nucleotides not matched to a gene: 7. The length of the CDR3 is 14 residues. CDR3 in DNA: TGTGCCGTCCTAGCGGGGGGCGGGTACAATGAGCAGTTCTTC. Its translation is CAVLAGGGYNEQFF.

The chain recombines TRBV5-6 with TRBJ2-1, with 10 bases aligning to TRBD2. CDR3 size: 15 residues. CDR1 is SGHDT, CDR2 YYEEEE, per germline. Losses at the gene ends were 5 bases for V and 3 bases for J; bases not matched to a gene: 5. The CDR3 DNA reads TGTGCCAGCAGTTCCGGGACTAGCGACTACAATGAGCAGTTCTTC. This encodes CASSSGTSDYNEQFF.

A remark on this clone: This CDR3 is also generated by other DNA sequences in the sample. The rearrangement links TRBV6-5 to TRBJ1-1; the D is unclear. From germline, CDR1 is MNHEY and CDR2 SVGAGI. V was clipped by 0 bases and J by 1 base, with 6 bases between them. The length of the CDR3 is 14 residues. In DNA form, the CDR3 reads TGTGCCAGCAGTTACTCCTCAAGGAACACTGAAGCTTTCTTT. This gives the protein CASSYSSRNTEAFF.

The V and J genes are TRBV7-2 and TRBJ2-7, with no clear D. The CDR3 extends over 13 amino acids. The germline V and J ends were trimmed by 0 bases and 6 bases, with 9 bases remaining between them. Per germline, CDR1 SGHTA and CDR2 FQGNSA. CDR3 sequence (DNA): TGTGCCAGCAGCTTAGCCCCCCTTCTCGAGCAGTACTTC. Its translation: CASSLAPLLEQYF.

Points on this clone: Other nucleotide sequences in the sample specify the same CDR3. The chain is built from TRBV18 and TRBJ2-2, with 7 nucleotides matching TRBD1. J was trimmed by 1 base and V by 3 bases; bases with no gene match: 2. Germline V gene lookup returns CDR1 KGHSH and CDR2 LQKENI. The CDR3 sequence is 15 residues long. This chain's CDR3 is CASSPGQQNTGELFF. CDR3 coding DNA: TGTGCCAGCTCACCGGGACAGCAGAACACCGGGGAGCTGTTTTTT.

J is TRBJ2-7 and V is TRBV11-2; D not certain. V lost 5 bases to trimming and J lost 2 bases, with 7 bases between them. This CDR3 is 12 amino acids long. Germline-derived CDR1 and CDR2 are SGHAT and FQNNGV. The CDR3 DNA follows: TGTGCCAGCAGCAAATCCACCTACGAGCAGTACTTC. Residues: CASSKSTYEQYF.

V is TRBV10-3 and J is TRBJ2-1, with a possible D match to TRBD2 (6 bases). Germline assignment: CDR1 ENHRY and CDR2 SYGVKD. The ends were cut back, 0 bases at V and 7 bases at J, with 16 bases in the middle. The CDR3 loop spans 16 amino acids. CDR3 coding DNA: TGTGCCATCAGTGAGTCGACTAACGGGCGGGATAATGAGCAGTTCTTC. Translating it yields CAISESTNGRDNEQFF.

This chain connects TRBV5-1 to TRBJ2-3; 9 positions match TRBD2. The CDR3 runs 14 residues. CDR1 is SGHRS and CDR2 is YFSETQ in the germline V gene. After removal of 6 bases from V and 2 bases from J, the junction contained 4 bases not matched to a gene. The chain's CDR3 is CASMRGGDTDTQYF. The CDR3 nucleotides read TGCGCCAGCATGCGCGGGGGGGACACAGATACGCAGTATTTT.

V usage is TRBV5-4 and J usage is TRBJ1-2; TRBD1 matches 9 bases. V shed 3 bases, J shed 3 bases, and the junction held 9 bases outside the gene matches. This CDR3 comprises 16 residues. Germline CDR1 reads SGHNT; CDR2 reads YYREEE (reference sequence). The CDR3, as DNA: TGTGCCAGCAGCTCGGGAGGAAGACAGGGGGACTATGGCTACACCTTC. This codes for CASSSGGRQGDYGYTF.

This sequence joins TRBV7-9 and TRBJ1-1; D call uncertain. CDR3 length equals 16 residues. Per germline, CDR1 SEHNR and CDR2 FQNEAQ (reference sequence). Trimming stripped 5 bases from V and 1 base from J, with 17 bases between. The CDR3 here is CASSPPWAPRNTEAFF. Written as DNA, the CDR3 is TGTGCCAGCAGCCCACCCTGGGCCCCGAGGAACACTGAAGCTTTCTTT. The full variable domain, in which reference TRBV7-9 and TRBJ1-1 provide the parts outside the CDR3, is DTGVSQNPRHKITKRGQNVTFRCDPISEHNRLYWYRQTLGQGPEFLTYFQNEAQLEKSRLLSDRFSAERPKGSFSTLEIQRTEQGDSAMYLCASSPPWAPRNTEAFFGQGTRLTVV.

The chain carries TRBV9 and TRBJ2-2; 8 bases line up with TRBD2. Trimming removed 2 bases from V and 0 bases from J; junction bases left unmatched: 3. This CDR3 has 16 residues. Germline loops: CDR1 SGDLS, CDR2 YYNGEE. The CDR3 reads CASSVTSGPNTGELFF. In DNA form, the CDR3 reads TGTGCCAGCAGCGTCACTAGCGGACCGAACACCGGGGAGCTGTTTTTT.

The rearrangement uses TRBV15 and TRBJ2-2, with 11 bases identical to TRBD2. Per germline, CDR1 LNHNV and CDR2 YYDKDF (reference sequence). Trimming cost V 1 base and J 0 bases; bases outside gene matches: 10. The CDR3 contains 20 residues. The CDR3 loop reads CATSRAGRLAGLSNTGELFF. CDR3 nucleotides: TGTGCCACCAGCAGAGCTGGGCGACTAGCGGGGCTATCGAACACCGGGGAGCTGTTTTTT.

The chain employs TRBV12-5 and TRBJ2-7; a weak D match, TRBD2 (5 bases). V was shortened by 0 bases and J by 5 bases, with 29 bases between the two germline ends. The germline V gene has CDR1 LGHNT and CDR2 FRNRAP. The CDR3 runs 20 residues. The CDR3 spells CASGLVSSASRARLFDEQYF. CDR3 in DNA: TGTGCTAGTGGTTTGGTAAGTTCGGCTAGCCGAGCCCGCCTATTCGACGAGCAGTACTTC.

The chain couples TRBV10-1 to TRBJ2-7; a weak D match, TRBD2 (6 bases). V was clipped by 7 bases and J by 5 bases, with 21 bases between them. Germline V gene data show CDR1 as WNHNN and CDR2 as SYGVQD (reference sequence). There are 15 residues in the CDR3. The CDR3 region is CASKFEDGTGDEQYF. As DNA, the CDR3 is TGCGCCAGCAAATTTGAAGATGGGACGGGAGACGAGCAGTACTTC.

The chain links TRBV7-9 to TRBJ2-1; 10 nucleotides agree with TRBD1. This CDR3 has 17 amino acids. The junction had 13 bases not matched to a gene; V was cut back by 5 bases and J by 6 bases. Germline V gene sequence: CDR1 SEHNR, CDR2 FQNEAQ (reference sequence). The CDR3 spells CASSLKTDRGAFNEQFF. The CDR3 nucleotides read TGTGCCAGCAGCCTTAAGACGGACAGGGGGGCGTTCAATGAGCAGTTCTTC.

The CDR3 DNA reads as TGCAGCGCTAAGGCAGGGAACGATGAGCAGTTCTTC. Amino acids: CSAKAGNDEQFF. The V and J genes are TRBV29-1 and TRBJ2-1; D is perhaps TRBD1 (5 bases). Trimming shortened V by 7 bases and J by 8 bases, and 15 bases separated the two germline ends. Germline CDR1 and CDR2: SQVTM and ANQGSEA. CDR3 size: 12 residues.

The V and J genes are TRBV27 and TRBJ2-3; a weak D match, TRBD1 (6 bases). The CDR3 is made up of 14 amino acids. CDR1 and CDR2 (germline): MNHEY, SMNVEV (reference sequence). V gave up 6 bases and J gave up 5 bases, with 15 bases separating them. CDR3 sequence: CASRTGQVGDTQYF. In DNA form, the CDR3 reads TGTGCCAGCAGAACAGGGCAGGTGGGAGATACGCAGTATTTT.

The rearrangement joins TRBV6-5 to TRBJ1-3; a weak D match, TRBD1 (6 bases). The germline CDR1 and CDR2 sequences are MNHEY and SVGAGI. The germline V and J ends were trimmed by 1 base and 0 bases, with 10 bases remaining between them. The CDR3 length is 16 residues. CDR3 in DNA: TGTGCCAGCAGTTACTTGGGGACATCCTCTGGAAACACCATATATTTT. Encoded protein: CASSYLGTSSGNTIYF.

The rearrangement uses TRBV19 and TRBJ1-1; 8 nucleotides agree with TRBD1. In germline, CDR1 is LNHDA, CDR2 SQIVND (reference sequence). CDR3 length: 15 residues. J was trimmed by 4 bases and V by 5 bases; bases with no gene match: 9. The CDR3 DNA follows: TGTGCCAGTAGTTCACCCGGACAGGGAGGCACTGAAGCTTTCTTT. Translated, it gives CASSSPGQGGTEAFF.

J is TRBJ2-2 and V is TRBV6-5; 7 positions agree with TRBD1. CDR1 is MNHEY, CDR2 SVGAGI, per germline. V lost 2 bases, J lost 7 bases, and 1 base stayed unmatched. The CDR3 consists of 13 residues. The CDR3 is CASSYDRDGELFF. The DNA of the CDR3 is TGTGCCAGCAGTTACGACAGGGACGGGGAGCTGTTTTTT.

V usage is TRBV10-2 and J usage is TRBJ2-1; the D is unclear. Between the trimmed V and J ends, which lost 2 bases and 0 bases, there was a span of 8 bases. CDR1 and CDR2 from the germline V gene are WSHSY and SAAADI. This CDR3 region has 15 residues. CDR3 amino acids: CASSEGSSSYNEQFF. CDR3 in DNA: TGCGCCAGCAGTGAGGGGTCGAGCTCCTACAATGAGCAGTTCTTC.